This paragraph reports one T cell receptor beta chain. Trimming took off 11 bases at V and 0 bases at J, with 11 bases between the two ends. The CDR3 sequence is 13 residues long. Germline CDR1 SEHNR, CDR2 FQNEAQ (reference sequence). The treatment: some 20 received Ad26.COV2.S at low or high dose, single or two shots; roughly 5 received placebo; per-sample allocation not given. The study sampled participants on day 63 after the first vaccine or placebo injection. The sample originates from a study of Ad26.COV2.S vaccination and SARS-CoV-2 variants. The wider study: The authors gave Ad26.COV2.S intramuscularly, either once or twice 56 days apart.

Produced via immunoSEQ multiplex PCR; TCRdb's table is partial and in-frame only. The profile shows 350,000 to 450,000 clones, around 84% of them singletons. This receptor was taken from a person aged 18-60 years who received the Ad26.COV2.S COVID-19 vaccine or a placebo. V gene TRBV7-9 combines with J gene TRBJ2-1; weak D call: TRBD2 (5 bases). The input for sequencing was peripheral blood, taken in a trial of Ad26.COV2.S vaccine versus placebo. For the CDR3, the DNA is TGTGCCGGCGGCCGGGGCTCCTACAATGAGCAGTTCTTC. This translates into CAGGRGSYNEQFF.